The present T cell receptor (beta chain) was sequenced within a study of T-cell memory formation after mild COVID-19 (dated by TCRdb to about 2021). With regard to the full study: Most TCR sequence clusters were specific to one of the two donors. Two young, previously healthy adult volunteers made up the cohort, one male and one female. Longitudinal TCRalpha and TCRbeta repertoire sequencing tracked T-cell clones expanding and contracting after mild COVID-19 in a couple of donors. Summary of the overall study and its limitations: The second-wave clones that peaked on day 37 were not confirmed to be SARS-CoV-2 specific. Contracting CD4+ clones turned up mainly in the CM and EM memory subsets, whereas EMRA was where CD8+ clones were enriched. Only two mild cases were covered by the study, and larger cohorts that include severe cases with pre-infection samples were considered necessary. The detection of some responding clones in pre-infection memory suggests that pre-existing cross-reactive memory T cells joined the SARS-CoV-2 response. Balanced CD4/CD8 phenotypes were observed for clones contracting from day 15 to 85, whereas a bias towards CD4+ was observed for a second wave of clones expanding from day 15 to 37.

Ficoll-Paque density gradient centrifugation was used to isolate PBMCs. This clonotype has only a few counts. It lacks a known antigen. No base qualities exist here, and no much larger clone lies one base off it. The reads were generated on an Illumina NovaSeq 6000. Using 5'RACE with constant-segment primers, TCRalpha and TCRbeta cDNA libraries were constructed, with sample barcodes and unique molecular identifiers added in the process. RNA was extracted from every sample with Trizol reagent. Amplification of the libraries took two PCR steps, and the second step added a second sample barcode plus Illumina TruSeq adapters. Sequencing of the libraries was done on an Illumina NovaSeq, producing 2 x 150 bp paired-end reads. Processing in the source paper ran as follows. With migec v1.2.7, reads were demultiplexed and then collapsed into UMI-guided consensus sequences. With mixcr v2.1.11, UMI consensuses were aligned to TRA and TRB V and J templates and assembled into clonotypes. A clonotype was counted as expanded or contracted only when both edgeR and NoisET called the clonotype significant, with the noise models trained on biological replicates. For edgeR calls, the thresholds were a false discovery rate-adjusted p below 0.01 and a log2 fold-change of 1. As an exploratory analysis of dynamics, PCA with hierarchical clustering was applied to max-normalized trajectories of the 1000 most abundant clonotypes. The CD4 or CD8 phenotype of responding clones was assigned using the separately sequenced CD4+ and CD8+ repertoires. The public reads were reanalyzed by TCRdb: fastp trimming at Q25, MiXCR alignment, in-frame beta chains only. Duplicate CDR3 protein sequences are folded into a single record with the most common DNA and genes. These V and J calls are TCRdb output, not the study's own analysis. The sample records a few hundred thousand distinct CDR3 sequences, around an eighth of which are singletons. Clones ranked in the top ten supply 22% of the sample.

Per the germline V gene, SGHRS is the CDR1 and YFSETQ is the CDR2. The germline ends are 16 bases apart after V is trimmed by 0 bases and J by 4 bases. There are 16 amino acids in the CDR3, from cysteine to phenylalanine inclusive. Here the CDR3 DNA is all that survives: 48 bases in frame from base 1. This sequence uses TRBV5-1 and TRBJ1-1; possibly the D gene is TRBD1, per 6 matching bases. The TCR originated in a man between 18 and 29 years old who had mild COVID-19 (a few samples of this study predate the infection). The sample titles of this study are shuffled in the database, so cell type and time point are left out; the donor was told from shared clones. Sample: PBMCs or a T cell subset sorted from them (not recorded which). The CDR3 region has the sequence CASSLVWGREGTEAFF. The DNA is as follows: TGCGCCAGCAGCTTGGTATGGGGGCGCGAGGGCACTGAAGCTTTCTTT.